This entry features one TCR beta chain sequence. Its antigen is unidentified. Vbeta (60) and Jbeta (13) primers were used in the PCR. Clones were read by immunoSEQ multiplex PCR, and TCRdb kept only the in-frame ones, dropping some. The table has 75,000 to 90,000 clones, 60% to 85% seen once; the top ten hold around 6%. The data were obtained in a study of cytomegalovirus exposure and HLA in healthy donors. General study points: Listed as cytomegalovirus-associated were about 160 TCR beta chains. Later on, a genetic analysis was performed. It linked a missense variant in DCLRE1C with V- and J-gene trimming of TCR beta.

Germline CDR1 is GTSNPN and CDR2 is SVGIG (reference sequence). V shed 0 bases and J 2 bases; nucleotides not matched to a gene: 5. The CDR3 covers 15 residues. The J gene is TRBJ2-7, the V gene TRBV30, with 9 bases aligning to TRBD1. The receptor's source is a male donor in good health and CMV-seropositive. Input material: PBMCs. CDR3 DNA: TGTGCCTGGAGTGTACAGGGGGCACCCCCCTACGAGCAGTACTTC. Protein product: CAWSVQGAPPYEQYF.